The 22 T cell receptor beta chains given below trace back to one sample, sequenced in a study of CD8+CD57+ T cells in acquired aplastic anemia (dated by TCRdb to 2017 to 2018). Sequencer: Illumina HiSeq 2000. Genomic DNA was used as template for profiling of TCR beta VDJ combinations and CDR3 sequences. TCRdb itself trimmed the public reads at Q25 with fastp, ran MiXCR and retained productive beta chains. Every CDR3 protein is listed once, alongside the most common genes and DNA of its rows. A total of approximately 180,000 distinct CDR3 sequences appear in this sample, over 40% of them only once. The ten largest account for about 1.8% of the sample. Expansion of CD8+CD57+ cells had been shown by flow cytometry in the patients chosen for sequencing. The sequencing sample was made of sorted CD4+, CD8+, or CD8+CD57+ T cells (not recorded which) from PBMCs. The receptors were gathered from a human donor with aplastic anemia.

In this sample, this clonotype turned up many times. The chain links TRBV5-1 to TRBJ2-5, with 7 bases that match TRBD2. The V gene's germline CDR1 is SGHRS and CDR2 YFSETQ. The V gene end was trimmed by 4 bases and the J gene end by 5 bases; junction bases not matched to a gene: 14. This CDR3 is 16 amino acids long. CDR3 in DNA: TGCGCCAGCAGCCCACCCCTAGCGGCGGCCCGGGAGACCCAGTACTTC. Protein sequence: CASSPPLAAARETQYF. Complete variable domain (other parts from reference TRBV5-1 and TRBJ2-5): KAGVTQTPRYLIKTRGQQVTLSCSPISGHRSVSWYQQTPGQGLQFLFEYFSETQRNKGNFPGRFSGRQFSNSRSEMNVSTLELGDSALYLCASSPPLAAARETQYFGPGTRLLVL.

Points on this clonotype: The junction and the germline gene differ at one end; a read error may be behind it. Here the CDR3 DNA reads TGTGACATCAGAGCTCAGGGCCCGCCGTCCTACGAGCAGTACTTC. Encoded protein: CDIRAQGPPSYEQYF. The chain uses TRBV10-3 and TRBJ2-7; tentatively, D is TRBD1 (5 bases). Germline V gene data show CDR1 as ENHRY and CDR2 as SYGVKD. The length of the CDR3 is 15 residues.

This chain joins TRBV24-1 and TRBJ1-2, with 7 bases matching TRBD1. After removal of 4 bases from V and 6 bases from J, the junction contained 4 bases not matched to a gene. This CDR3 comprises 13 residues. Germline V CDR1 and CDR2: KGHDR, SFDVKD. The CDR3 DNA reads as TGTGCCACCAGTGAGACAGGGTGGAATGGCTACACCTTC. It encodes CATSETGWNGYTF.

The rearrangement links TRBV25-1 to TRBJ2-1, with D possibly matching TRBD1 (6 bases). Germline V gives CDR1 MGHDK, CDR2 SYGVNS. This CDR3 is built from 15 residues. V lost 5 bases, J lost 4 bases, and 15 bases lay in between. This CDR3 reads CASSSGQGPYNEQFF. In nucleotides, the CDR3 is TGTGCCAGCAGTTCAGGGCAGGGGCCGTACAATGAGCAGTTCTTC.

The rearrangement links TRBV7-9 to TRBJ2-1, with a possible D match to TRBD1 (7 bases). With 8 bases removed from V and 6 bases from J, the gap between germline ends came to 23 bases. From germline, CDR1 is SEHNR and CDR2 FQNEAQ (reference sequence). This CDR3 has 16 residues. CDR3 amino acids: CASSRTGQGGTNEQFF. CDR3 nucleotides: TGTGCCAGCTCACGGACGGGGCAGGGGGGCACCAATGAGCAGTTCTTC.

In its sample, this clonotype was seen a few times. The chain is built from TRBV3-1 and TRBJ2-2; 9 bases line up with TRBD2. Per germline, CDR1 LGHDT and CDR2 YNNKEL (reference sequence). V was pared by 0 bases and J by 4 bases, with 6 bases of the junction left unmatched. The CDR3 covers 17 residues. The CDR3 coding sequence is TGTGCCAGCAGCCAAGACGGCCTAGCGGGAACCACCGGGGAGCTGTTTTTT. Its translation: CASSQDGLAGTTGELFF.

This rearrangement joins TRBV20-1 to TRBJ2-5; 7 nucleotides match TRBD1. V shed 4 bases and J 5 bases; nucleotides not matched to a gene: 7. The V gene's germline CDR1 is DFQATT and CDR2 SNEGSKA (reference sequence). The CDR3 runs to 13 residues. CDR3 DNA sequence: TGCAGTGCTATGGTAGGGGGCCGGGAGACCCAGTACTTC. Encoded protein: CSAMVGGRETQYF.

This clonotype was recorded only once. The chain is built from TRBV9 and TRBJ1-2; possible D gene TRBD1, 5 bases. V was clipped by 0 bases and J by 6 bases, with 9 bases between them. CDR1 is SGDLS, CDR2 YYNGEE, per germline. The CDR3 loop spans 13 amino acids. CDR3 DNA sequence: TGTGCCAGCAGCGTAGGGATGGGGCATGGCTACACCTTC. Protein product: CASSVGMGHGYTF.

This clonotype was seen at least ten times. The J gene is TRBJ2-1, the V gene TRBV5-8; no definite D call. Between the trimmed V and J ends, which lost 0 bases and 9 bases, there was a span of 10 bases. The CDR3 covers 13 residues. Germline V CDR1 and CDR2: SGHTS, YDEGEE. The CDR3 DNA sequence: TGTGCCAGCAGCTTGGTAATAGTGGGTGAGCAGTTCTTC. Its translation: CASSLVIVGEQFF.

The chain has TRBV2 and TRBJ2-7; the D gene is possibly TRBD2 (5 bases). Trimming pared 6 bases from V and 0 bases from J, leaving 12 bases between. Germline V gene sequence: CDR1 SNHLY, CDR2 FYNNEI. The CDR3 is 14 amino acids. The CDR3 loop is CASRSSGYSYEQYF. CDR3 DNA: TGTGCCAGCAGGAGCTCGGGATACTCCTACGAGCAGTACTTC. Complete variable domain (other parts from reference TRBV2 and TRBJ2-7): EPEVTQTPSHQVTQMGQEVILRCVPISNHLYFYWYRQILGQKVEFLVSFYNNEISEKSEIFDDQFSVERPDGSNFTLKIRSTKLEDSAMYFCASRSSGYSYEQYFGPGTRLTVT.

This clonotype was seen repeatedly, ten times or more. The V call is TRBV5-1, the J call TRBJ2-7; 11 bases align to TRBD2. The CDR3 is 15 residues long. Germline V lookup: CDR1 SGHRS, CDR2 YFSETQ. V lost 4 bases to trimming and J lost 3 bases; unmatched junction nucleotides: 6. CDR3 DNA: TGCGCCAGCAGCCCGACTAGCGGGAAGAGCTACGAGCAGTACTTC. Protein product: CASSPTSGKSYEQYF.

This chain uses TRBV24-1 with TRBJ1-1; 8 bases map to TRBD1. The J segment lost 4 bases and the V segment lost 4 bases, leaving 4 bases of the junction unmatched. Per germline, CDR1 KGHDR and CDR2 SFDVKD. This CDR3 is built from 14 residues. The DNA for the CDR3 is TGTGCCACCAGTGACAACAGGGGGTCCACTGAAGCTTTCTTT. It specifies CATSDNRGSTEAFF.

Written as DNA, the CDR3 is TGTGCCAGCAGCCAAGATGGGACTAGCGCTTCCTACGAGCAGTACTTC. Translation gives CASSQDGTSASYEQYF. The chain recombines TRBV4-2 with TRBJ2-7; 10 nucleotides match TRBD2. The trim removed 0 bases at V and 1 base at J, leaving 3 bases unmatched. The CDR3 is 16 residues long. Germline loops: CDR1 LGHNA, CDR2 YNFKEQ.

The chain employs TRBV7-3 and TRBJ1-1; 11 nucleotides align to TRBD1. The CDR3 is 16 amino acids. Germline CDR1 is SGHTA and CDR2 is FQGTGA. V lost 4 bases to trimming and J lost 5 bases; unmatched junction nucleotides: 9. CDR3 residues: CASSSVPGQGGTEAFF. CDR3 DNA sequence: TGTGCCAGCAGCTCGGTACCGGGACAGGGGGGAACTGAAGCTTTCTTT.

A remark on this clonotype: This is likely a read error, given that the CDR3 carries no conserved phenylalanine or tryptophan at its end. The DNA is omitted, as the CDR3 cannot be located on it reliably, and the CDR3 follows TCRdb's listing. The V and J genes are TRBV19 and TRBJ2-1; TRBD1 reflects the table's D call only, with no check against the DNA. Germline CDR1 reads LNHDA; CDR2 reads SQIVND (reference sequence). Counting both end residues, the CDR3 totals 9 amino acids. CDR3 loop: CASRAGGDT.

This clonotype was counted many times. The V call is TRBV7-2, the J call TRBJ1-1; 9 bases align to TRBD1. Trimming removed 4 bases from V and 0 bases from J; junction bases left unmatched: 0. This CDR3 is 14 amino acids long. In germline, CDR1 is SGHTA, CDR2 FQGNSA. The CDR3 bases are TGTGCCAGCAGCTGGGACAGGGTGAACACTGAAGCTTTCTTT. Protein sequence: CASSWDRVNTEAFF.

This clonotype has only a few counts. The CDR3 coding sequence is TGTGCCAGCAGCTTAACTACGGGGACAGGGCGGGACGAGCAGTACTTC. Its translation is CASSLTTGTGRDEQYF. V gene TRBV11-2 combines with J gene TRBJ2-7; 9 bases map to TRBD1. Germline V CDR1 and CDR2: SGHAT, FQNNGV. V lost 2 bases to trimming and J lost 5 bases; unmatched junction nucleotides: 10. This CDR3 spans 16 amino acids.

The chain recombines TRBV24-1 with TRBJ1-1; D is undetermined. The V gene lost 0 bases and the J gene lost 0 bases, with 10 bases spanning the gap. Germline V gene lookup returns CDR1 KGHDR and CDR2 SFDVKD. There are 16 residues in the CDR3. This chain's CDR3 is CATSDLADSMNTEAFF. The CDR3 coding sequence is TGTGCCACCAGTGATTTGGCGGATTCTATGAACACTGAAGCTTTCTTT.

The chain has TRBV18 and TRBJ2-7, with 7 bases that match TRBD2. The CDR3 is made up of 15 amino acids. Germline V CDR1 and CDR2: KGHSH, LQKENI. After removal of 0 bases from V and 6 bases from J, the junction contained 8 bases not matched to a gene. CDR3 nucleotides: TGTGCCAGCTCACCACCATCCGGGAGGTTAGGCGAGCAGTACTTC. This gives the protein CASSPPSGRLGEQYF. The complete variable domain, with remaining parts taken from reference TRBV18 and TRBJ2-7, reads NAGVMQNPRHLVRRRGQEARLRCSPMKGHSHVYWYRQLPEEGLKFMVYLQKENIIDESGMPKERFSAEFPKEGPSILRIQQVVRGDSAAYFCASSPPSGRLGEQYFGPGTRLTVT.

The V call is TRBV2, the J call TRBJ1-1; possibly TRBD1 for D (5 bases). Germline values: CDR1 SNHLY, CDR2 FYNNEI. Trimming took 4 bases from V and 1 from J, leaving 10 bases between them. This CDR3 comprises 14 residues. DNA for the CDR3: TGTGCCAGCAGTGTAGGGGTGTGGAACACTGAAGCTTTCTTT. Its translation is CASSVGVWNTEAFF. Together with reference TRBV2 and TRBJ1-1, the CDR3 gives the full variable domain: EPEVTQTPSHQVTQMGQEVILRCVPISNHLYFYWYRQILGQKVEFLVSFYNNEISEKSEIFDDQFSVERPDGSNFTLKIRSTKLEDSAMYFCASSVGVWNTEAFFGQGTRLTVV.

This clonotype was recorded at least ten times. The junction departs from the called germline gene at one end, perhaps through a read error. V and J are TRBV19 and TRBJ2-5, with 7 positions matching TRBD1. The CDR3 runs 14 residues. Germline V CDR1 and CDR2: LNHDA, SQIVND (reference sequence). DNA of the CDR3: TGTGCCAGTAGTCTAGACAGGGTAGGAGAGACCCAGTACTTC. Protein: CASSLDRVGETQYF.

The chain uses TRBV10-3 and TRBJ2-5; D gene ambiguous. From germline, CDR1 is ENHRY and CDR2 SYGVKD. Trimming cost V 2 bases and J 0 bases, with 7 bases left between them. The CDR3 runs 14 residues. CDR3 nucleotide sequence: TGTGCCATCAGTGAGGCTGACTACCAAGAGACCCAGTACTTC. Residues: CAISEADYQETQYF.